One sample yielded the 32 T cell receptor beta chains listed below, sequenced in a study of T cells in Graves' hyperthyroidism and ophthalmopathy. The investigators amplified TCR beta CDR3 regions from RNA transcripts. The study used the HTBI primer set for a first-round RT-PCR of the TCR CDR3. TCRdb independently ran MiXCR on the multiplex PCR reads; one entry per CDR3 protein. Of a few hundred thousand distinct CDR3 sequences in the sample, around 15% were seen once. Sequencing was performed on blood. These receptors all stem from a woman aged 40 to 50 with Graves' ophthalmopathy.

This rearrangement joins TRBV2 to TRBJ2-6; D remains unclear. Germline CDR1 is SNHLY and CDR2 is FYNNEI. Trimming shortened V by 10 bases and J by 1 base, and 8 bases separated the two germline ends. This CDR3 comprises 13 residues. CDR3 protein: CATAPSGANVLTF. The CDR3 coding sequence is TGTGCCACCGCTCCTTCTGGGGCCAACGTCCTGACTTTC.

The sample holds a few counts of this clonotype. CDR3 DNA: TGCAGCGTTGAAGAAGGGGGAGAGAACACTGAAGCTTTCTTT. Translation: CSVEEGGENTEAFF. The V and J genes are TRBV29-1 and TRBJ1-1; D is perhaps TRBD1 (6 bases). The CDR3 loop spans 14 amino acids. V was pared by 0 bases and J by 1 base, with 9 bases between. From germline, CDR1 is SQVTM and CDR2 ANQGSEA.

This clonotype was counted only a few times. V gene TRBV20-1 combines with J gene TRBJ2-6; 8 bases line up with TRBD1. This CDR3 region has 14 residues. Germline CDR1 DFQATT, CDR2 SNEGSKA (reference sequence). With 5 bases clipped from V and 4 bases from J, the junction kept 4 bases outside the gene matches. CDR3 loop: CSAPTGVGANVLTF. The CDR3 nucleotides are TGCAGTGCTCCGACAGGGGTCGGGGCCAACGTCCTGACTTTC.

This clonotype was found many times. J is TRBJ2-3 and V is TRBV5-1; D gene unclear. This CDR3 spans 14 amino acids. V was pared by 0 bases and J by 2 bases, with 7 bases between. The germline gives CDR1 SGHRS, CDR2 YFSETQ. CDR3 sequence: CASSLEQYTDTQYF. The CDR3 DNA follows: TGCGCCAGCAGCTTGGAGCAGTACACAGATACGCAGTATTTT.

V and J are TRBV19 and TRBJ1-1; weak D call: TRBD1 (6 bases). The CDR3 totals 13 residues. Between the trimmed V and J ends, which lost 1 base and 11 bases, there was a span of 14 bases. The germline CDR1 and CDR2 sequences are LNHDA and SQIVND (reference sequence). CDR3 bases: TGTGCCAGTAGTATAGGGCCGGGACAAGAGGCTTTCTTT. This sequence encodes CASSIGPGQEAFF.

CDR3 bases: TGTGCCAGTAGTAGTTGGTCACCTTCTACCCGGGCCAATGAGCAGTTCTTC. It specifies CASSSWSPSTRANEQFF. The V call is TRBV19, the J call TRBJ2-1; D is ambiguous. CDR3 length equals 17 residues. Trimming took off 4 bases at V and 6 bases at J, with 22 bases between the two ends. CDR1 is LNHDA, CDR2 SQIVND, per germline (reference sequence).

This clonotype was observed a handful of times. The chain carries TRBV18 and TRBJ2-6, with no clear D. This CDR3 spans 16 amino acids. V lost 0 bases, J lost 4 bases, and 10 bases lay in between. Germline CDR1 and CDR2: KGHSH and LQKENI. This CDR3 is CASSPPVGSGANVLTF. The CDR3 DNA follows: TGTGCCAGCTCACCACCGGTGGGGTCAGGGGCCAACGTCCTGACTTTC.

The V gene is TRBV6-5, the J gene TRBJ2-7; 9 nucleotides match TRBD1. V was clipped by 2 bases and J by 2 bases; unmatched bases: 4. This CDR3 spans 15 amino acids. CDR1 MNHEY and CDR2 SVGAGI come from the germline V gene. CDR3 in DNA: TGTGCCAGCAGTTACGGGACAGGGAATCCCTACGAGCAGTACTTC. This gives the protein CASSYGTGNPYEQYF.

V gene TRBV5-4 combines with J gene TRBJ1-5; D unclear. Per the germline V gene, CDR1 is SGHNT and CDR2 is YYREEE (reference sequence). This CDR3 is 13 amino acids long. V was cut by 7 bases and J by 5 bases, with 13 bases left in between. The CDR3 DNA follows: TGTGCCAGCCGAACGGGGTTGGATCAGCCCCAGCATTTT. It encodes CASRTGLDQPQHF.

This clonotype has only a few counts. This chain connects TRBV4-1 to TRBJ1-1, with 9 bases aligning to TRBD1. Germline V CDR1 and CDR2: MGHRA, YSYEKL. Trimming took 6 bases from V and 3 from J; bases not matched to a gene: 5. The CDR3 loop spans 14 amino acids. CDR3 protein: CASRRTGGYTEAFF. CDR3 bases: TGCGCCAGCAGGAGAACAGGGGGCTACACTGAAGCTTTCTTT.

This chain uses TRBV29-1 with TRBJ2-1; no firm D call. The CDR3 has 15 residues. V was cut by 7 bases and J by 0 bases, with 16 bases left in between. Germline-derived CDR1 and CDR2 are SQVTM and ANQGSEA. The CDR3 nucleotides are TGCAGCGCCTTTTCTGGCGGCCGCTCCTACAATGAGCAGTTCTTC. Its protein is CSAFSGGRSYNEQFF.

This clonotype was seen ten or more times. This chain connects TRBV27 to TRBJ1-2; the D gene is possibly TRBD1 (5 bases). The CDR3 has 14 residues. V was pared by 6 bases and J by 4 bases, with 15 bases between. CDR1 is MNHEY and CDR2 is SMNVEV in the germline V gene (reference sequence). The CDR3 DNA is TGTGCCAGCAGCCGCCAGACAGCCCCCTATGGCTACACCTTC. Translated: CASSRQTAPYGYTF.

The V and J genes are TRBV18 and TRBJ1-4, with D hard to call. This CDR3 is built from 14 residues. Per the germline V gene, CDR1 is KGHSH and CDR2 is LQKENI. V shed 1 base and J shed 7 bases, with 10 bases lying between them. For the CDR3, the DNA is TGTGCCAGCTCACCACAGTGGGCGGGTGAAAAACTGTTTTTT. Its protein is CASSPQWAGEKLFF.

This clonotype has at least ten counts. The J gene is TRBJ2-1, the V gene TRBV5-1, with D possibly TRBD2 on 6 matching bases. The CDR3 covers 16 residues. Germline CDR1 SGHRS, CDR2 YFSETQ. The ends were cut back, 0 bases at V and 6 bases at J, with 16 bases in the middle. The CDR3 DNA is TGCGCCAGCAGCTTGGGGCCGAGCGGGTCGAGCAATGAGCAGTTCTTC. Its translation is CASSLGPSGSSNEQFF.

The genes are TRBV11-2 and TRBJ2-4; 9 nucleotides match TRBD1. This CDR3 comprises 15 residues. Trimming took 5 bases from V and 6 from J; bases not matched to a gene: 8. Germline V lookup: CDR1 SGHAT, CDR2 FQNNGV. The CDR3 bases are TGTGCCAGCAGCACCGGGGGACAGGGACCAAACATTCAGTACTTC. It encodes CASSTGGQGPNIQYF.

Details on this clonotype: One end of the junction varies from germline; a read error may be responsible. The CDR3 bases are TGCGCCAGCAGCTTTGGGACTAGCGGGCAGGGTACAGATACGCAGTATTTT. The encoded protein is CASSFGTSGQGTDTQYF. V is TRBV7-9 and J is TRBJ2-3; 12 bases line up with TRBD2. Germline CDR1 is SEHNR and CDR2 is FQNEAQ (reference sequence). The CDR3 covers 17 residues.

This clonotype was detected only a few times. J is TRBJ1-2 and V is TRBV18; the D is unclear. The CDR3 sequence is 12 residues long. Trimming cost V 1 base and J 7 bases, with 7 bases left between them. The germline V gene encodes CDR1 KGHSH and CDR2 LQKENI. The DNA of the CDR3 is TGTGCCAGCTCACCACAGGGTCCTGGCTACACCTTC. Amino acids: CASSPQGPGYTF.

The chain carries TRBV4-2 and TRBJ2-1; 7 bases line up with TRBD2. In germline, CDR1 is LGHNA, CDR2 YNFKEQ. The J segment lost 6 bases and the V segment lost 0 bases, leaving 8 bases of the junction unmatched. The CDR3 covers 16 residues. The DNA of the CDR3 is TGTGCCAGCAGCCAAGAGGGCGGGAGCGGGTTCAATGAGCAGTTCTTC. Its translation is CASSQEGGSGFNEQFF.

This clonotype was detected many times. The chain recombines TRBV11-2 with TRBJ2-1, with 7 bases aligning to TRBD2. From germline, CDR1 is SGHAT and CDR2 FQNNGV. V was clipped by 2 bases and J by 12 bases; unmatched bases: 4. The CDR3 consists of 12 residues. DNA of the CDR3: TGTGCCAGCAGCTTAAGGTCGGGGGGGCAGTTCTTC. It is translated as CASSLRSGGQFF.

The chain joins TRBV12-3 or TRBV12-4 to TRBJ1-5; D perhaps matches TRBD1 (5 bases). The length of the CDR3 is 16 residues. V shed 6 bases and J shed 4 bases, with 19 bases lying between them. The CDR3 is CASSRHQGGLNQPQHF. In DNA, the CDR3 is TGTGCCAGCAGCCGCCATCAGGGAGGGCTGAATCAGCCCCAGCATTTT.

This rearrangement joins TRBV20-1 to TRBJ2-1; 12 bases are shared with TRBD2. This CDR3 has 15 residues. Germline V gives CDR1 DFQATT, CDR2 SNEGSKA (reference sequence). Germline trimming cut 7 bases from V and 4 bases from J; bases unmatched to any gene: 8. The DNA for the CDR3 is TGCAGTGTACGACTAGCGGGAGTAGATTACAATGAGCAGTTCTTC. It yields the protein CSVRLAGVDYNEQFF.

CDR3 DNA sequence: TGCGCCAGCAGTGAGTCGACGGGTACACGGGCTACGCAGTATTTT. Its translation is CASSESTGTRATQYF. The J gene is TRBJ2-3, the V gene TRBV10-1; no clear D gene. CDR3 size: 15 residues. Germline values: CDR1 WNHNN, CDR2 SYGVQD (reference sequence). The V gene lost 0 bases and the J gene lost 8 bases, with 15 bases spanning the gap.

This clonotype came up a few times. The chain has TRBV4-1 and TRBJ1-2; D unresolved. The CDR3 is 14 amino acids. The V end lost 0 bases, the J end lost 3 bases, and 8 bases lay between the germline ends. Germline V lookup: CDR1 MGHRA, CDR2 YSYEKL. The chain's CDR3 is CASSQDQDYYGYTF. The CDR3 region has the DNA TGCGCCAGCAGCCAAGATCAGGACTACTATGGCTACACCTTC.

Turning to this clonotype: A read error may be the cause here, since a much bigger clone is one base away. CDR3 sequence: CASSYALMNTEASF. CDR3 sequence (DNA): TGTGCCAGCAGTTACGCGCTCATGAACACTGAAGCTTCCTTT. The rearrangement uses TRBV6-2 or TRBV6-3 and TRBJ1-1, with unresolved D. CDR1 and CDR2 (germline): MNHEY, SVGEGT. This CDR3 spans 14 amino acids.

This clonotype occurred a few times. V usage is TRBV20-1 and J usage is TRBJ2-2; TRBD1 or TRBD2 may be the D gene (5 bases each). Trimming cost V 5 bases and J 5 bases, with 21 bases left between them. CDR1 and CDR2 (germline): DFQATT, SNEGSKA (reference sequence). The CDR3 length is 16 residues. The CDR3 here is CSAPPPQAGGTGELFF. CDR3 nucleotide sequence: TGCAGTGCTCCCCCCCCCCAGGCTGGGGGAACCGGGGAGCTGTTTTTT.

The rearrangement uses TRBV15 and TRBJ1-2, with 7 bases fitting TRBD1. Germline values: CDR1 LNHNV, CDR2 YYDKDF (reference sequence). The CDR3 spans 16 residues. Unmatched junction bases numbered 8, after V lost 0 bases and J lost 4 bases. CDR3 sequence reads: CATSRDGHRGAYGYTF. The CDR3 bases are TGTGCCACCAGCAGAGATGGGCACAGGGGCGCCTATGGCTACACCTTC.

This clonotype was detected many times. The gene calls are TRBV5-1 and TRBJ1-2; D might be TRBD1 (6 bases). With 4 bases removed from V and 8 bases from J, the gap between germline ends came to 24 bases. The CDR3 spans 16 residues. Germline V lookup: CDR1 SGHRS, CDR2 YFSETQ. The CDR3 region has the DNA TGCGCCAGCAGCCCACGACAGGATCGGCTAGATTTCGGCTACACCTTC. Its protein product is CASSPRQDRLDFGYTF.

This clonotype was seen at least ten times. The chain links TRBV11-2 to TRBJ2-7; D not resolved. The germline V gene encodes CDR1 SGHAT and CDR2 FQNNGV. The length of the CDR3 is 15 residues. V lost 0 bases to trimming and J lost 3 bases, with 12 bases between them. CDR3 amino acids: CASSLDQNNFYEQYF. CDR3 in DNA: TGTGCCAGCAGCTTAGATCAGAACAACTTCTACGAGCAGTACTTC. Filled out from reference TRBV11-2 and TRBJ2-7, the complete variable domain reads EAGVAQSPRYKIIEKRQSVAFWCNPISGHATLYWYQQILGQGPKLLIQFQNNGVVDDSQLPKDRFSAERLKGVDSTLKIQPAKLEDSAVYLCASSLDQNNFYEQYFGPGTRLTVT.

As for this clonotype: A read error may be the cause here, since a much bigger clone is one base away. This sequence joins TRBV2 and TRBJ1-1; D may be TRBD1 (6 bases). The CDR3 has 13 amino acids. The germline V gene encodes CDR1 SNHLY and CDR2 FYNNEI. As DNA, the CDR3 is TGTGTCAGCTCGGGGGGCCGGATCACTGAAGCTTTCTTT. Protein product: CVSSGGRITEAFF.

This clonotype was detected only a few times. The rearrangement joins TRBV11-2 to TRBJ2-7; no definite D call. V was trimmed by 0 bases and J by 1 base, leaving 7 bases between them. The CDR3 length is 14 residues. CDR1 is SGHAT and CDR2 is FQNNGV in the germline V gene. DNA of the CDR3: TGTGCCAGCAGCTTAGATCCTGCTTCCTACGAGCAGTACTTC. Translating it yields CASSLDPASYEQYF.

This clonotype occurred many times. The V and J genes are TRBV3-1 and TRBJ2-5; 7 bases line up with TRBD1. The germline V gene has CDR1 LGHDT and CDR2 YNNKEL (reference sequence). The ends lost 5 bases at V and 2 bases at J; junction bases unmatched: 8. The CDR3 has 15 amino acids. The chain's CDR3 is CASSFDREYQETQYF. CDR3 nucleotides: TGTGCCAGCAGCTTTGACAGGGAGTATCAAGAGACCCAGTACTTC.

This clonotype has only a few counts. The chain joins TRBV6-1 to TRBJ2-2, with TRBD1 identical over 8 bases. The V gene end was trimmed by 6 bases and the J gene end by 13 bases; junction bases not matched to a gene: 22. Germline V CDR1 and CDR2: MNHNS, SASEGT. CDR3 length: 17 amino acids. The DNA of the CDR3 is TGTGCCAGCAGACCTACAGGGGGAAAGCGGTCTTCAGAAGGGCTGTTTTTT. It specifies CASRPTGGKRSSEGLFF.